The rows below give T cell receptor beta chains drawn from one sample of a study of blood T cell repertoires in COVID-19. The repertoire was sequenced with immunoSEQ multiplex PCR; TCRdb's copy has only in-frame clones and lacks some. This sample has roughly 230,000 clones; approximately 83% occur once, and the top ten carry 3% to 3.5%. Material: PBMCs or T cells enriched from blood (not recorded which). Receptors originate from a woman in her fifties or sixties who had recovered from COVID-19. Both conserved end residues are part of each CDR3. Each record gives: V gene, J gene, CDR3 protein.

V gene: TRBV3-1/TRBV3-2
J gene: TRBJ2-1
CDR3 protein: CASSQSGTSVSYNEQFF

V gene: TRBV29-1
J gene: TRBJ2-4
CDR3 protein: CSVEEQQNIQYF

V gene: TRBV7-6
J gene: TRBJ2-7
CDR3 protein: CASSFGLAGSSYEQYF

V gene: TRBV13
J gene: TRBJ2-2
CDR3 protein: CASSPVPLVTGELFF

V gene: TRBV19
J gene: TRBJ1-5
CDR3 protein: CASSMGQGQQPQHF

V gene: TRBV19
J gene: TRBJ2-1
CDR3 protein: CASSIMARGLNEQFF

V gene: TRBV27
J gene: TRBJ1-3
CDR3 protein: CASSLYWGPGNTIYF

V gene: TRBV19
J gene: TRBJ2-1
CDR3 protein: CASNNFNEQFF

V gene: TRBV5-6
J gene: TRBJ1-2
CDR3 protein: CASSFTGALYGYTF

V gene: TRBV2
J gene: TRBJ1-3
CDR3 protein: CASRPTGSRTGNTIYF

V gene: TRBV2
J gene: TRBJ2-1
CDR3 protein: CASSATGYNEQFF

V gene: TRBV7-2
J gene: TRBJ2-3
CDR3 protein: CASSFLADPTDTQYF

V gene: TRBV27
J gene: TRBJ1-6
CDR3 protein: CASSLSLQGATYNSPLHF

V gene: TRBV7-2
J gene: TRBJ1-1
CDR3 protein: CASSLGWGDTEAFF

V gene: TRBV5-5
J gene: TRBJ2-1
CDR3 protein: CASSLLQGVNDEQFF

V gene: TRBV27
J gene: TRBJ1-5
CDR3 protein: CASSLRARARGQPQHF

V gene: TRBV9
J gene: TRBJ2-2
CDR3 protein: CASSPSLGVWGDTGELFF

V gene: TRBV10-1
J gene: TRBJ1-1
CDR3 protein: CASSEARENTEAFF

V gene: TRBV14
J gene: TRBJ2-2
CDR3 protein: CASSPWTLGTGELFF

V gene: TRBV6-5
J gene: TRBJ2-2
CDR3 protein: CASSDRDFIGELFF

V gene: TRBV12-3/TRBV12-4
J gene: TRBJ1-6
CDR3 protein: CASRGSGNSPLHF

V gene: TRBV5-1
J gene: TRBJ2-5
CDR3 protein: CASSLEWRATQYF

V gene: TRBV15
J gene: TRBJ2-1
CDR3 protein: CATSRGKQGSYNEQFF

V gene: TRBV27
J gene: TRBJ2-5
CDR3 protein: CASSRAGGWEETQYF

V gene: TRBV6-2/TRBV6-3
J gene: TRBJ2-7
CDR3 protein: CASSYPWDSDYEQYF

V gene: TRBV4-1
J gene: TRBJ1-2
CDR3 protein: CASSQGGYNYGYTF

V gene: TRBV6-6
J gene: TRBJ2-7
CDR3 protein: CASSYGTGVYEQYF

V gene: TRBV15
J gene: TRBJ1-2
CDR3 protein: CATSRVRVGSYTF

V gene: TRBV19
J gene: TRBJ1-1
CDR3 protein: CASSIRQGWNTEAFF

V gene: TRBV4-1
J gene: TRBJ1-1
CDR3 protein: CASSLRDRGLNTEAFF

V gene: TRBV7-9
J gene: TRBJ2-3
CDR3 protein: CASSRGGSLTDTQYF

V gene: TRBV2
J gene: TRBJ2-1
CDR3 protein: CASSGQGAGVGQFF

V gene: TRBV7-3
J gene: TRBJ1-2
CDR3 protein: CASSPNRAGNYGYTF

V gene: TRBV19
J gene: TRBJ1-1
CDR3 protein: CASWTQRGNTEAFF

V gene: TRBV19
J gene: TRBJ1-2
CDR3 protein: CASSADDRGYGYTF

V gene: TRBV7-2
J gene: TRBJ1-3
CDR3 protein: CASTQSISRGSGNTIYF

V gene: TRBV7-2
J gene: TRBJ2-3
CDR3 protein: CASSFSGATDTQYF

V gene: TRBV4-3
J gene: TRBJ1-3
CDR3 protein: CASSQDYSGNTIYF

V gene: TRBV5-5
J gene: TRBJ1-3
CDR3 protein: CASSLVVFSGNTIYF

V gene: TRBV18
J gene: TRBJ1-4
CDR3 protein: CASSEVTEKLFF

V gene: TRBV20-1
J gene: TRBJ1-1
CDR3 protein: CSASTTGSRAEAFF

V gene: TRBV2
J gene: TRBJ2-2
CDR3 protein: CASSEMTSGSGELFF

V gene: TRBV7-9
J gene: TRBJ2-2
CDR3 protein: CASTRETGTGELFF

V gene: TRBV7-8
J gene: TRBJ1-2
CDR3 protein: CASSPLTGVGYTF

V gene: TRBV14
J gene: TRBJ2-1
CDR3 protein: CASSPGLATHEQFF

V gene: TRBV11-2
J gene: TRBJ1-6
CDR3 protein: CASSFRDYNSPLHF

V gene: TRBV3-1/TRBV3-2
J gene: TRBJ2-1
CDR3 protein: CASSQVRLAGGDEQFF

V gene: TRBV4-1
J gene: TRBJ2-3
CDR3 protein: CASSRLTGMTDTQYF

V gene: TRBV19
J gene: TRBJ2-1
CDR3 protein: CASSHPGQGAIYNEQFF

V gene: TRBV18
J gene: TRBJ2-5
CDR3 protein: CASSPWGAETQYF

V gene: TRBV5-1
J gene: TRBJ2-7
CDR3 protein: CASSLEPGLSYEQYF